This T cell receptor beta chain was profiled in a study of blood T cells in healthy people across ages. General study findings and limits: PBMCs that were unsorted prevented a conclusive naive versus antigen-experienced comparison. Samples with more naive T cells showed higher observed beta diversity. Both naive CD4+ cell counts and diversity were greater in long-lived donors than in aged donors.

The table lists this clonotype with a few counts. Its antigen is currently unknown. For the second PCR, which ran for about 7 to 11 cycles, a sample-barcoded 5' primer and a J-beta primer mix were used. TCRdb recomputed calls from the 5' RACE reads with MiXCR, one row per CDR3 protein. The data show more than 450,000 distinct CDR3 sequences, about 28% seen once. Trimming took off 7 bases at V and 8 bases at J, with 17 bases between the two ends. Germline-derived CDR1 and CDR2 are SQVTM and ANQGSEA. The CDR3 length is 12 residues. This sample also belongs to another study, concerning T cells of mothers and their children. Per that paper: The second PCR used the M1S primer, and this primer added sample barcodes and 2-4 random nucleotides.

The chain uses TRBV29-1 and TRBJ1-2; TRBD1 might be the D (5 bases). The sample consisted of blood. The TCR was taken from a boy aged 2 to 10 in good health. The CDR3 DNA follows: TGCAGCGCCCCGGGGGGGTCGGACGGCTACACCTTC. Protein sequence: CSAPGGSDGYTF.